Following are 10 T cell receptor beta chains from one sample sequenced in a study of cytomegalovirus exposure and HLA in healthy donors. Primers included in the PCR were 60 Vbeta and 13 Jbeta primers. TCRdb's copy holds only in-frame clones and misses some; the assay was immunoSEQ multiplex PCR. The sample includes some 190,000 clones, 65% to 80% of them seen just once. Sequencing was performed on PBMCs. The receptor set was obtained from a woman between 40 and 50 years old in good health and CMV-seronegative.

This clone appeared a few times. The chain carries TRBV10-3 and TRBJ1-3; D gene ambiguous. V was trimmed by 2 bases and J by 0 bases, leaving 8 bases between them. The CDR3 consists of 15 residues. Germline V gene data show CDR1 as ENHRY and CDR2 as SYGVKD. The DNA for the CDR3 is TGTGCCATCAGTGAGACTAGTATCTCTGGAAACACCATATATTTT. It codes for CAISETSISGNTIYF.

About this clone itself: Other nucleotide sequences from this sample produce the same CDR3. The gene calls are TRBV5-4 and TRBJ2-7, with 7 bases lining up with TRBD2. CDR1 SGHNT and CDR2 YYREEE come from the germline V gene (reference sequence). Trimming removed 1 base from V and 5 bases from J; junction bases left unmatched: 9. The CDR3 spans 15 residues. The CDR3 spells CASSLPSGNANEQYF. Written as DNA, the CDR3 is TGTGCCAGCAGCTTGCCCAGCGGGAATGCGAACGAGCAGTACTTC.

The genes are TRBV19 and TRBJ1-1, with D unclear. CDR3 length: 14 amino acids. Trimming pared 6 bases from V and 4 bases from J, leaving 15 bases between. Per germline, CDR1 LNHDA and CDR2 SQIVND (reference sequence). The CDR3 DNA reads TGTGCCAGTAGATACGTCGCGGGAGTCACTGAAGCTTTCTTT. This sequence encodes CASRYVAGVTEAFF.

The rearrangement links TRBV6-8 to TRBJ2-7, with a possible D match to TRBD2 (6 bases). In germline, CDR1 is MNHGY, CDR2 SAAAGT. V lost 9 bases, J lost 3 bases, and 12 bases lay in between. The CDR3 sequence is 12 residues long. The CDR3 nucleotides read TGTGCCAGGGAGGGGCGGTACTACGAGCAGTACGTC. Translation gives CAREGRYYEQYV.

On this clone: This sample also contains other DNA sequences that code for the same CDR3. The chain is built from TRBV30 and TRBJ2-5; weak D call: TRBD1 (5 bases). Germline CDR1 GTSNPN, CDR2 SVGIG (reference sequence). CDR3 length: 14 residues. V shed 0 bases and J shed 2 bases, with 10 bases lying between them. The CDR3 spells CAWSVTRVQETQYF. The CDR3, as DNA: TGTGCCTGGAGTGTGACCAGGGTTCAAGAGACCCAGTACTTC.

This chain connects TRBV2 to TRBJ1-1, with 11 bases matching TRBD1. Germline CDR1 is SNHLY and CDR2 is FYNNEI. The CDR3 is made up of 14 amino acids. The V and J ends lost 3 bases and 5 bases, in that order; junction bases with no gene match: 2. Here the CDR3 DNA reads TGTGCCAGCAGTGACGGACAGGGGGCGACTGAAGCTTTCTTT. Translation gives CASSDGQGATEAFF. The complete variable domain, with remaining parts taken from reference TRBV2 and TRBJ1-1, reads EPEVTQTPSHQVTQMGQEVILRCVPISNHLYFYWYRQILGQKVEFLVSFYNNEISEKSEIFDDQFSVERPDGSNFTLKIRSTKLEDSAMYFCASSDGQGATEAFFGQGTRLTVV.

The CDR3 here is CASSSPGQGTGELFF. CDR3 DNA sequence: TGTGCCAGCAGCTCGCCGGGACAGGGAACCGGGGAGCTGTTTTTT. This sequence joins TRBV7-6 and TRBJ2-2; 9 bases line up with TRBD1. Germline CDR1 reads SGHVS; CDR2 reads FNYEAQ. The CDR3 runs to 15 residues. The V and J ends lost 4 bases and 5 bases, in that order; junction bases with no gene match: 5.

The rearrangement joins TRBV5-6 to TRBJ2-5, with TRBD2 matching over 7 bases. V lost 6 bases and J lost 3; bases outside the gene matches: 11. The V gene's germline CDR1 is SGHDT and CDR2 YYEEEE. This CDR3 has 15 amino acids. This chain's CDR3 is CASNPRASGKETQYF. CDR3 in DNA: TGTGCCAGCAACCCTCGGGCTAGCGGCAAAGAGACCCAGTACTTC.

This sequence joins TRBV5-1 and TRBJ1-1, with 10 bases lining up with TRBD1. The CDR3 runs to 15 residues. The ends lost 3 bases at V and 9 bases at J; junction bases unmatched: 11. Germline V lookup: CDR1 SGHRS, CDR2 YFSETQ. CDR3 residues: CASSWGDRGLDKAFF. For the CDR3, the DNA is TGCGCCAGCAGCTGGGGAGACAGGGGGCTGGACAAAGCTTTCTTT.

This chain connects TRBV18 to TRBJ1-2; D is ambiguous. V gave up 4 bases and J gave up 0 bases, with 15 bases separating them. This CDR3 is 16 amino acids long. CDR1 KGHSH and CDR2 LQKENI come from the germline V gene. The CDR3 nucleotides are TGTGCCAGCTCACAGTCAAGGACTAAGGCTAACTATGGCTACACCTTC. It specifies CASSQSRTKANYGYTF.